A single sample gave rise to the 29 T cell receptor beta chains below, sequenced in a study of shared clonotypes between healthy human individuals. TCRdb keeps only in-frame clones here, not all; method: immunoSEQ multiplex PCR. The data contain about 2 million clones, 95% of them singletons. Input material: naive CD4+ T cells sorted from blood. Subset defined: CD45RA+ positively selected. These receptors originate from a man aged 18-30 years in good health.

The chain couples TRBV16 to TRBJ1-4, with a possible D match to TRBD1 (6 bases). The V and J ends lost 3 bases and 10 bases respectively, with 12 bases between them. The germline V gene encodes CDR1 KGHSY and CDR2 FQNENV. This CDR3 spans 13 amino acids. CDR3 amino acids: CASSHQGRAKLFF. For the CDR3, the DNA is TGTGCCAGCAGCCACCAGGGGAGGGCAAAACTGTTTTTT.

For this clone: Different DNA sequences within this sample yield the same CDR3. The chain has TRBV5-6 and TRBJ2-7; D is unclear. V was trimmed by 0 bases and J by 6 bases, leaving 4 bases between them. The CDR3 has 11 residues. CDR1 and CDR2 from the germline V gene are SGHDT and YYEEEE. In DNA form, the CDR3 reads TGTGCCAGCAGCTTGGAGGGCGAGCAGTACTTC. This codes for CASSLEGEQYF.

Points on this clone: A clone one base away is much larger, so this may be a read error. The rearrangement uses TRBV30 and TRBJ2-2, with 7 bases identical to TRBD2. This CDR3 has 14 amino acids. CDR1 GTSNPN and CDR2 SVGIG come from the germline V gene (reference sequence). The chain's CDR3 is CARAQMGGPGELSF. Written as DNA, the CDR3 is TGTGCTCGGGCGCAAATGGGAGGGCCCGGGGAGCTGTCTTTT. The whole variable domain, filled in from reference TRBV30 and TRBJ2-2, reads SQTIHQWPATLVQPVGSPLSLECTVEGTSNPNLYWYRQAAGRGLQLLFYSVGIGQISSEVPQNLSASRPQDRQFILSSKKLLLSDSGFYLCARAQMGGPGELSFGEGSRLTVL.

The J gene is TRBJ1-6, the V gene TRBV6-6; no firm D call. The V and J ends lost 6 bases and 7 bases respectively, with 16 bases between them. Germline V gene lookup returns CDR1 MNHNY and CDR2 SVGAGI (reference sequence). CDR3 length: 15 amino acids. CDR3 sequence reads: CASSPLGVDNSPLHF. In DNA form, the CDR3 reads TGTGCCAGCAGCCCCCTCGGGGTAGACAATTCACCCCTCCACTTT.

The V and J genes are TRBV6-1 and TRBJ1-2; D is ambiguous. Germline-derived CDR1 and CDR2 are MNHNS and SASEGT. Trimming pared 2 bases from V and 7 bases from J, leaving 8 bases between. The CDR3 runs to 12 residues. In nucleotides, the CDR3 is TGTGCCAGCAGTGAATACACGGGTGGCTACACCTTC. Its translation is CASSEYTGGYTF.

The chain combines TRBV5-8 with TRBJ1-2; D gene unclear. V was trimmed by 1 base and J by 4 bases, leaving 17 bases between them. In germline, CDR1 is SGHTS, CDR2 YDEGEE. The CDR3 consists of 16 residues. CDR3 DNA sequence: TGTGCCAGCAGCTTGCTTACAACAGCACCGTCCTATGGCTACACCTTC. Amino acids: CASSLLTTAPSYGYTF. Combining the CDR3 with reference TRBV5-8 and TRBJ1-2 gives the whole variable domain EAGVTQSPTHLIKTRGQQATLRCSPISGHTSVYWYQQALGLGLQFLLWYDEGEERNRGNFPPRFSGRQFPNYSSELNVNALELEDSALYLCASSLLTTAPSYGYTFGSGTRLTVV.

The chain has TRBV10-1 and TRBJ1-3; D is uncertain. Trimming pared 0 bases from V and 3 bases from J, leaving 3 bases between. Germline CDR1 WNHNN, CDR2 SYGVQD (reference sequence). The CDR3 loop spans 13 amino acids. The CDR3 DNA is TGCGCCAGCAGTGAGTCCAATGGAAACACCATATATTTT. Its protein product is CASSESNGNTIYF.

This chain links TRBV7-9 with TRBJ2-6; 11 bases fit TRBD1. The CDR3 extends over 17 amino acids. The germline CDR1 and CDR2 sequences are SEHNR and FQNEAQ (reference sequence). V shed 5 bases and J 2 bases; nucleotides not matched to a gene: 5. The DNA for the CDR3 is TGTGCCAGCAGCCGGACAGGGGGCTTTACTGGGGCCAACGTCCTGACTTTC. It translates to CASSRTGGFTGANVLTF.

The chain uses TRBV11-2 and TRBJ2-3, with a tentative D call TRBD2 (6 bases). Trimming took 5 bases from V and 1 from J, leaving 16 bases between them. CDR1 and CDR2 (germline): SGHAT, FQNNGV. The CDR3 has 16 residues. The chain's CDR3 is CASSGSPGTGTDTQYF. The DNA of the CDR3 is TGTGCCAGCAGCGGAAGTCCCGGGACTGGCACAGATACGCAGTATTTT.

This clone appeared once. The rearrangement joins TRBV30 to TRBJ2-7, with D possibly matching TRBD1 (5 bases). The V end was cut by 4 bases, the J end by 4 bases, with 17 bases between. In germline, CDR1 is GTSNPN, CDR2 SVGIG (reference sequence). This CDR3 has 14 amino acids. The CDR3 coding sequence is TGTGCCTGGACTCGAAGGACATCGGCTTACGAGCAGTACTTC. Translation gives CAWTRRTSAYEQYF.

The V call is TRBV2, the J call TRBJ1-5; 9 bases line up with TRBD1. V shed 6 bases, J shed 5 bases, and the junction held 8 bases outside the gene matches. Germline-derived CDR1 and CDR2 are SNHLY and FYNNEI. This CDR3 region has 15 residues. CDR3 bases: TGTGCCAGCAGCCTCGACAGGGGGGAGTATCAGCCCCAGCATTTT. This codes for CASSLDRGEYQPQHF.

The V gene is TRBV7-9, the J gene TRBJ1-1, with TRBD1 matching 8 bases. Unmatched junction bases numbered 3, after V lost 1 base and J lost 5 bases. CDR1 and CDR2 (germline): SEHNR, FQNEAQ (reference sequence). The CDR3 is 14 residues long. This CDR3 is CASSLGGTGTEAFF. The CDR3 coding sequence is TGTGCCAGCAGCTTAGGCGGGACAGGAACTGAAGCTTTCTTT.

The rearrangement joins TRBV2 to TRBJ2-5, with a weak D call TRBD1 (6 bases). The V gene's germline CDR1 is SNHLY and CDR2 FYNNEI. The CDR3 totals 11 residues. The V end was cut by 8 bases, the J end by 7 bases, with 11 bases between. The CDR3 is CASVGGRTQYF. CDR3 coding DNA: TGTGCCAGCGTAGGGGGTAGGACCCAGTACTTC.

The gene calls are TRBV10-2 and TRBJ2-2; TRBD1 matches at 9 bases. Losses at the gene ends were 4 bases for V and 3 bases for J; bases not matched to a gene: 6. From germline, CDR1 is WSHSY and CDR2 SAAADI. The CDR3 loop spans 16 amino acids. The CDR3 loop reads CASSGGTGRDTGELFF. CDR3 DNA: TGCGCCAGCAGTGGGGGGACAGGGAGGGACACCGGGGAGCTGTTTTTT.

The J gene is TRBJ1-1, the V gene TRBV2; D gene unclear. Germline CDR1 and CDR2: SNHLY and FYNNEI. CDR3 length: 12 residues. Trimming cost V 6 bases and J 5 bases, with 10 bases left between them. The CDR3 here is CASRGERTEAFF. The CDR3 region has the DNA TGTGCCAGCAGGGGAGAGAGAACTGAAGCTTTCTTT. Supplemented by reference TRBV2 and TRBJ1-1, the full variable domain reads EPEVTQTPSHQVTQMGQEVILRCVPISNHLYFYWYRQILGQKVEFLVSFYNNEISEKSEIFDDQFSVERPDGSNFTLKIRSTKLEDSAMYFCASRGERTEAFFGQGTRLTVV.

The CDR3 nucleotides are TGTGCCAGAAGCCATAAACAGGGGGCCCCCGGGGAGCTGTTTTTT. It codes for CARSHKQGAPGELFF. V usage is TRBV5-3 and J usage is TRBJ2-2; 9 bases match TRBD1. TRBV5-3 is identified as an open reading frame with a role that is uncertain. The CDR3 is 15 amino acids. V shed 4 bases, J shed 6 bases, and the junction held 7 bases outside the gene matches.

Notes on this clone: This CDR3 is also generated by other DNA sequences in the sample. V is TRBV7-2 and J is TRBJ2-7; 12 positions agree with TRBD2. The J segment lost 4 bases and the V segment lost 1 base, leaving 2 bases of the junction unmatched. Germline lookup yields CDR1 SGHTA and CDR2 FQGNSA. This CDR3 is built from 15 residues. This CDR3 reads CASSLGLAGVYEQYF. CDR3 nucleotide sequence: TGTGCCAGCAGCTTAGGACTAGCGGGAGTATACGAGCAGTACTTC.

This clone was detected once. The chain has TRBV6-5 and TRBJ2-7, with D unresolved. V shed 4 bases and J shed 4 bases, with 17 bases lying between them. The length of the CDR3 is 15 residues. Germline V gene data show CDR1 as MNHEY and CDR2 as SVGAGI. Here the CDR3 DNA reads TGTGCCAGCAGTTCCCAATCGGCACTGGATTACGAGCAGTACTTC. Translation: CASSSQSALDYEQYF.

V gene TRBV5-6 combines with J gene TRBJ2-1; TRBD2 matches at 12 bases. Germline V gene data show CDR1 as SGHDT and CDR2 as YYEEEE. CDR3 length: 14 amino acids. V lost 1 base, J lost 9 bases, and 2 bases stayed unmatched. The CDR3 reads CASSLTSGRSEQFF. In DNA form, the CDR3 reads TGTGCCAGCAGCTTGACTAGCGGGAGGAGTGAGCAGTTCTTC.

This chain uses TRBV5-1 with TRBJ1-1; TRBD1 aligns across 7 bases. With 4 bases clipped from V and 4 bases from J, the junction kept 10 bases outside the gene matches. The CDR3 spans 15 residues. CDR1 and CDR2 (germline): SGHRS, YFSETQ. CDR3 protein: CASSPNEQGRTEAFF. In nucleotides, the CDR3 is TGCGCCAGCAGCCCAAATGAACAGGGGCGCACTGAAGCTTTCTTT.

The V call is TRBV19, the J call TRBJ2-3; TRBD1 agrees at 7 bases. Per germline, CDR1 LNHDA and CDR2 SQIVND (reference sequence). Unmatched junction bases numbered 9, after V lost 3 bases and J lost 3 bases. The CDR3 is 16 amino acids. Written as DNA, the CDR3 is TGTGCCAGTAGTATCCTACGAGGGGGCCGGACAGATACGCAGTATTTT. It yields the protein CASSILRGGRTDTQYF. Looking up the rest from reference TRBV19 and TRBJ2-3 gives the full variable domain: DGGITQSPKYLFRKEGQNVTLSCEQNLNHDAMYWYRQDPGQGLRLIYYSQIVNDFQKGDIAEGYSVSREKKESFPLTVTSAQKNPTAFYLCASSILRGGRTDTQYFGPGTRLTVL.

The chain couples TRBV7-2 to TRBJ2-3; TRBD2 might be the D (5 bases). CDR1 and CDR2 from the germline V gene are SGHTA and FQGNSA. Trimming stripped 5 bases from V and 3 bases from J, with 18 bases between. The CDR3 runs to 16 residues. In DNA, the CDR3 is TGTGCCAGCAGCGAAAGACCTAGCACGGCGACAGATACGCAGTATTTT. This encodes CASSERPSTATDTQYF.

J is TRBJ2-5 and V is TRBV4-1; 8 bases are shared with TRBD2. The length of the CDR3 is 14 residues. CDR1 and CDR2 (germline): MGHRA, YSYEKL. Trimming cost V 4 bases and J 2 bases; bases outside gene matches: 3. DNA of the CDR3: TGCGCCAGCAGCCTCATAGCGGGGCAAGAGACCCAGTACTTC. Its translation: CASSLIAGQETQYF.

This chain uses TRBV4-1 with TRBJ2-2; no reliable D call. The V gene lost 0 bases and the J gene lost 7 bases, with 6 bases spanning the gap. The germline CDR1 and CDR2 sequences are MGHRA and YSYEKL. This CDR3 is built from 13 residues. CDR3 sequence: CASSQDGVGELFF. The CDR3 coding sequence is TGCGCCAGCAGCCAAGATGGGGTCGGGGAGCTGTTTTTT.

This chain connects TRBV7-2 to TRBJ1-2, with TRBD1 as a possible D gene (5 bases). In germline, CDR1 is SGHTA, CDR2 FQGNSA. CDR3 length equals 15 residues. Trimming took off 1 base at V and 2 bases at J, with 11 bases between the two ends. The CDR3 reads CASSLVSAGNYGYTF. Written as DNA, the CDR3 is TGTGCCAGCAGCTTAGTGTCCGCAGGGAACTATGGCTACACCTTC.

For the CDR3, the DNA is TGTGCCAGCAGTGAAGGGGAGCTGTTTTTT. It yields the protein CASSEGELFF. The J gene is TRBJ2-2, the V gene TRBV6-1, with D uncertain. The CDR3 is 10 residues long. Germline V gives CDR1 MNHNS, CDR2 SASEGT. Trimming cost V 1 base and J 9 bases, with 0 bases left between them.

This chain uses TRBV5-6 with TRBJ1-2, with D tentatively TRBD1 (5 bases). The germline V gene has CDR1 SGHDT and CDR2 YYEEEE. The ends were cut back, 3 bases at V and 4 bases at J, with 19 bases in the middle. The CDR3 is made up of 16 amino acids. CDR3 bases: TGTGCCAGCAGCTCAAAAAGAACACAGGACCTCTATGGCTACACCTTC. Translation: CASSSKRTQDLYGYTF.

This clone occurred a few times. Other DNA sequences in this sample translate to the same CDR3. This rearrangement joins TRBV5-8 to TRBJ2-3; tentative D call: TRBD1 (5 bases). There are 13 residues in the CDR3. Germline V gene sequence: CDR1 SGHTS, CDR2 YDEGEE. V lost 0 bases and J lost 3, with 5 bases in between. The CDR3 spells CASSLEGTDTQYF. The CDR3 DNA reads as TGTGCCAGCAGCTTGGAGGGGACAGATACGCAGTATTTT.

The rearrangement links TRBV5-1 to TRBJ1-4, with D maybe TRBD1 (6 bases). Looked up from germline, CDR1 is SGHRS and CDR2 is YFSETQ. V was cut by 1 base and J by 6 bases, with 10 bases left in between. The CDR3 has 14 amino acids. CDR3 bases: TGCGCCAGCAGCTTGTTACAGGGAGATGAAAAACTGTTTTTT. Its protein is CASSLLQGDEKLFF.